A single sample gave rise to the 9 T cell receptor beta chains below, sequenced in a study of metastatic and nonmetastatic thyroid tumors. TCRdb redid the clone calls on the PCR reads using MiXCR. The sample gives around 70,000 clones, around 18% of which show up once; around 13% is in the top ten. Prior to thyroid surgery, none of the patients had received any treatment. Sequenced input: blood. All receptors derive from a female donor with papillary thyroid cancer or a benign thyroid nodule (not recorded which). Some clones in this sample may be carry-over from other donors' samples.

On this clone itself: Germline is not matched at one junction end, which may reflect a read error. The V gene is TRBV24-1, the J gene TRBJ1-5, with TRBD1 identical over 7 bases. Germline CDR1 reads KGHDR; CDR2 reads SFDVKD. This CDR3 contains 18 residues. For the CDR3, the DNA is TGTGCCACAAGTACCGTGAACAGGGGTGTTACAAGCAATCAGCCCCAGGATTTT. This translates into CATSTVNRGVTSNQPQDF.

This clone came up a few times. This chain uses TRBV10-2 with TRBJ2-2, with 7 bases identical to TRBD2. This CDR3 has 18 residues. Germline trimming cut 2 bases from V and 2 bases from J; bases unmatched to any gene: 11. The germline V gene encodes CDR1 WSHSY and CDR2 SAAADI. The CDR3 region is CASSEVAGARGNTGELFF. For the CDR3, the DNA is TGCGCCAGCAGTGAGGTTGCGGGAGCGCGTGGTAACACCGGGGAGCTGTTTTTT.

The chain recombines TRBV7-4 with TRBJ1-1, with D possibly being TRBD1 (5 bases). This CDR3 comprises 18 residues. CDR1 and CDR2 from the germline V gene are SGHVT and SQSDAQ. V dropped 1 base and J dropped 0 bases, with 18 bases sitting between them. The CDR3 reads CASSLVWGYPMMNTEAFF. In nucleotides, the CDR3 is TGTGCCAGCAGCTTAGTCTGGGGCTATCCAATGATGAACACTGAAGCTTTCTTT.

This clone was counted at least ten times. This chain joins TRBV30 and TRBJ2-2, with TRBD2 identical over 11 bases. Germline assignment: CDR1 GTSNPN and CDR2 SVGIG (reference sequence). After removal of 0 bases from V and 7 bases from J, the junction contained 7 bases not matched to a gene. The CDR3 loop spans 16 amino acids. The CDR3 DNA sequence: TGTGCCTGGAGTGTATTCGCTAGCGGGAGGATCGGGGAGCTGTTTTTT. As protein: CAWSVFASGRIGELFF.

This clone was counted at least ten times. The V call is TRBV28, the J call TRBJ1-2, with 8 bases lining up with TRBD1. With 2 bases clipped from V and 4 bases from J, the junction kept 9 bases outside the gene matches. Per the germline V gene, CDR1 is MDHEN and CDR2 is SYDVKM. The CDR3 spans 16 residues. CDR3 sequence reads: CASSLLGAGGVYGYTF. The CDR3 nucleotides read TGTGCCAGCAGTTTACTCGGGGCAGGGGGCGTCTATGGCTACACCTTC.

This chain links TRBV7-8 with TRBJ2-5, with a weak D call TRBD2 (5 bases). Germline V gives CDR1 SGHVS, CDR2 FQNEAQ. Deletions cut 1 base from V and 5 bases from J, with 11 bases between. The CDR3 contains 14 residues. CDR3 protein: CASSLGGLSETQYF. For the CDR3, the DNA is TGTGCCAGCAGCTTAGGCGGGCTATCGGAGACCCAGTACTTC. Filled out from reference TRBV7-8 and TRBJ2-5, the complete variable domain reads GAGVSQSPRYKVAKRGQDVALRCDPISGHVSLFWYQQALGQGPEFLTYFQNEAQLDKSGLPSDRFFAERPEGSVSTLKIQRTQQEDSAVYLCASSLGGLSETQYFGPGTRLLVL.

This clone has a count of ten or more. The chain links TRBV30 to TRBJ1-1, with no clear D. Germline V gives CDR1 GTSNPN, CDR2 SVGIG (reference sequence). V lost 1 base and J 3 bases, leaving 15 bases between the germline ends. The CDR3 extends over 15 amino acids. The CDR3 DNA reads as TGTGCCTGGAGTGATCGGGGTTTCTATGACACTGAAGCTTTCTTT. The encoded protein is CAWSDRGFYDTEAFF.

This clone was detected ten times or more. The genes are TRBV7-9 and TRBJ1-5; maybe TRBD1 (6 bases). V was trimmed by 11 bases and J by 5 bases, leaving 13 bases between them. The CDR3 consists of 12 residues. Germline values: CDR1 SEHNR, CDR2 FQNEAQ (reference sequence). DNA for the CDR3: TGTGCCGGATACAGGGTAGATCAGCCCCAGCATTTT. Protein product: CAGYRVDQPQHF.

This clone was picked up many times. J is TRBJ2-3 and V is TRBV24-1; possible D gene TRBD2, 6 bases. V gave up 4 bases and J gave up 7 bases, with 20 bases separating them. The germline gives CDR1 KGHDR, CDR2 SFDVKD. The CDR3 is 16 amino acids. In DNA, the CDR3 is TGTGCCACCAGTGACCTGCCTCCGGGAGATGAATATACGCAGTATTTT. It encodes CATSDLPPGDEYTQYF.